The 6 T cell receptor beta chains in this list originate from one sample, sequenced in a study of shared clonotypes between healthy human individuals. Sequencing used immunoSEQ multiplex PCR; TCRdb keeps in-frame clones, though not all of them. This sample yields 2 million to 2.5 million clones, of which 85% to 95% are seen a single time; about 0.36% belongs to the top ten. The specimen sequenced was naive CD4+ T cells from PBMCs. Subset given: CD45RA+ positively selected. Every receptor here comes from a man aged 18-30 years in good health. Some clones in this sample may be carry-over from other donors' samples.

The CDR3 is CASRGLAGFPYNEQFF. The CDR3 bases are TGTGCCAGCAGGGGACTAGCGGGCTTCCCATACAATGAGCAGTTCTTC. The gene calls are TRBV28 and TRBJ2-1; 12 positions match TRBD2. The CDR3 length is 16 residues. Germline V gene data show CDR1 as MDHEN and CDR2 as SYDVKM. V lost 6 bases to trimming and J lost 4 bases; unmatched junction nucleotides: 7.

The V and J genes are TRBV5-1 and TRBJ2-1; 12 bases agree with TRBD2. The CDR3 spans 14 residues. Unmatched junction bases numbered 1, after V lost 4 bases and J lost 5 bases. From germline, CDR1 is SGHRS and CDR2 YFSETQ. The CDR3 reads CASSRTSGDNEQFF. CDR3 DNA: TGCGCCAGCAGCCGGACTAGCGGGGACAATGAGCAGTTCTTC.

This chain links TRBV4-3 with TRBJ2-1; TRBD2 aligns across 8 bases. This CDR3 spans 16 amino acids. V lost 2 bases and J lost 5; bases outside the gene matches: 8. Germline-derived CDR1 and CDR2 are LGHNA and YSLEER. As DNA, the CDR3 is TGCGCCAGCAGCCAATCCCCCGGGGGGGGGCACAATGAGCAGTTCTTC. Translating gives CASSQSPGGGHNEQFF.

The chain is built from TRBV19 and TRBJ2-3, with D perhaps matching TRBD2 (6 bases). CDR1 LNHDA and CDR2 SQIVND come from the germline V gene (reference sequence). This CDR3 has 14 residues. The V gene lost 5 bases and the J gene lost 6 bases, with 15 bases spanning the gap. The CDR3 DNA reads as TGTGCCAGTAGTTTTGGAGGGGAGGACGATACGCAGTATTTT. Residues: CASSFGGEDDTQYF.

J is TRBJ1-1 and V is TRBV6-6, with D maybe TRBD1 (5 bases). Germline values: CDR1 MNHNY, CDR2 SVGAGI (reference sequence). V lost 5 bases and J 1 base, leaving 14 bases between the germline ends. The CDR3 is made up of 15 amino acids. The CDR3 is CASSNRRAENTEAFF. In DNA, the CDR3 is TGTGCCAGCAGTAACCGCAGGGCGGAGAACACTGAAGCTTTCTTT.

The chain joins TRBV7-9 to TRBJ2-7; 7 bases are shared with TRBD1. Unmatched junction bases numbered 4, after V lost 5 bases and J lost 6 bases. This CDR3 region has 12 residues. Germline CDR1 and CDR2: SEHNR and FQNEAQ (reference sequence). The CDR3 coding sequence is TGTGCCAGCAGCCCACAGGGGTTCGAGCAGTACTTC. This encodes CASSPQGFEQYF.